These T cell receptor beta chains were read from a single sample in a study of blood T cell repertoires in COVID-19. Assay: immunoSEQ multiplex PCR; the TCRdb copy retains only in-frame clones and omits some. The data contain roughly 160,000 clones, roughly 80% of them singletons. Sequences were obtained from PBMCs or T cells enriched from blood (not recorded which). These receptors originate from a man aged 45-65 years who had recovered from COVID-19. CDR3s include the opening cysteine and the closing phenylalanine or tryptophan. D genes are given only for firm matches. Not all rows give a size; the values are once, few, many and, for expanded clones, a class.

d_call,clone_size,v_call,j_call,cdr3_aa,cdr3_nt
.,.,TRBV11-1,TRBJ1-1,CASSLRRGITEAFF,TGTGCCAGCAGCTTACGGAGGGGTATCACTGAAGCTTTCTTT
.,.,TRBV9,TRBJ1-1,CASSLAAGPNTEAFF,TGTGCCAGCAGCTTAGCGGCAGGTCCGAACACTGAAGCTTTCTTT
TRBD1,.,TRBV5-4,TRBJ2-2,CASSFPQGDGELFF,TGTGCCAGCAGCTTTCCCCAGGGGGACGGGGAGCTGTTTTTT
TRBD1,.,TRBV5-4,TRBJ1-2,CASSLGESGGYYGYTF,TGTGCCAGCAGCTTGGGGGAATCAGGGGGCTACTATGGCTACACCTTC
.,.,TRBV12-3/TRBV12-4,TRBJ2-7,CASSLKPSGEQYF,TGTGCCAGCAGTTTGAAACCGTCGGGCGAGCAGTACTTC
TRBD1,once,TRBV29-1,TRBJ1-3,CSVDRGQAGNTIYF,TGCAGCGTGGACAGGGGGCAGGCTGGAAACACCATATATTTT
.,.,TRBV3-1/TRBV3-2,TRBJ1-3,CASSQEGALSGNTIYF,TGTGCCAGCAGCCAAGAAGGGGCCCTCTCTGGAAACACCATATATTTT
.,.,TRBV7-9,TRBJ2-5,CASSLQRITEETQYF,TGTGCCAGCAGCTTACAGCGGATAACAGAAGAGACCCAGTACTTC
TRBD2,.,TRBV28,TRBJ2-5,CASSSITGTSGSSQETQYF,TGTGCCAGCAGTTCAATTACCGGGACTAGCGGGAGTTCCCAAGAGACCCAGTACTTC
TRBD2,.,TRBV6-4,TRBJ2-1,CASSGTSGGANEQFF,TGTGCCAGCAGCGGCACTAGCGGGGGGGCAAATGAGCAGTTCTTC
.,.,TRBV30,TRBJ1-5,CAWRAAGNQPQHF,TGTGCCTGGAGGGCGGCAGGCAATCAGCCCCAGCATTTT
.,once,TRBV5-1,TRBJ2-7,CASSWGGARTYEQYF,TGCGCCAGCAGCTGGGGGGGGGCCAGGACCTACGAGCAGTACTTC
.,.,TRBV28,TRBJ2-2,CASSSIVSGELFF,TGTGCCAGCAGTTCAATAGTTAGCGGGGAGCTGTTTTTT
TRBD2,.,TRBV7-8,TRBJ2-7,CASSPRGGSSYEQYF,TGTGCCAGCAGCCCAAGGGGCGGGAGCTCCTACGAGCAGTACTTC
TRBD2,.,TRBV19,TRBJ2-1,CASSVGLAGAGWGEQFF,TGTGCCAGTAGTGTCGGGCTAGCGGGGGCCGGGTGGGGGGAGCAGTTCTTC
.,few,TRBV19,TRBJ2-1,CASTGDSYNEQFF,TGTGCCAGTACAGGTGACTCCTACAATGAGCAGTTCTTC
TRBD1,.,TRBV28,TRBJ2-4,CASSLLQGVAKNIQYF,TGTGCCAGCAGTTTACTACAGGGGGTCGCCAAAAACATTCAGTACTTC
TRBD1,.,TRBV12-5,TRBJ1-2,CASGLLLQGPYTF,TGTGCTAGTGGTTTGCTCTTACAGGGGCCCTACACCTTC
TRBD2,.,TRBV4-1,TRBJ2-3,CASSQGGRDTQYF,TGCGCCAGCAGCCAGGGCGGGAGGGATACGCAGTATTTT
TRBD1,once,TRBV29-1,TRBJ1-1,CSVQRGHMNTEAFF,TGCAGCGTTCAGAGGGGGCATATGAACACTGAAGCTTTCTTT
TRBD1,.,TRBV7-8,TRBJ2-7,CASSVDRGIYEQYF,TGTGCCAGCAGCGTCGACAGGGGAATCTACGAGCAGTACTTC
TRBD1,.,TRBV5-1,TRBJ1-1,CASGALGQQGSEAFF,TGCGCCAGCGGTGCGCTGGGACAGCAGGGGTCTGAAGCTTTCTTT
TRBD2,.,TRBV19,TRBJ2-1,CASSLQPTSYHEQFF,TGTGCCAGTAGTCTACAGCCGACTAGCTATCATGAGCAGTTCTTC
.,.,TRBV29-1,TRBJ2-2,CSVDSLAGELFF,TGCAGCGTTGATTCCTTAGCCGGGGAGCTGTTTTTT
.,.,TRBV5-4,TRBJ2-2,CASSEGVVVGELFF,TGTGCCAGCAGCGAGGGGGTAGTGGTCGGGGAGCTGTTTTTT
.,.,TRBV28,TRBJ1-4,CASTPDFATNEKLFF,TGTGCCAGCACTCCGGACTTTGCAACTAATGAAAAACTGTTTTTT
.,.,TRBV28,TRBJ2-1,CASSTLDRKDYNEQFF,TGTGCCAGCAGTACGCTCGACAGGAAGGACTACAATGAGCAGTTCTTC
.,.,TRBV12-3/TRBV12-4,TRBJ2-7,CASSLSSGDEQYF,TGTGCCAGCAGTTTAAGCTCCGGAGACGAGCAGTACTTC
TRBD2,.,TRBV28,TRBJ2-3,CASSSPPVAGVDTQYF,TGTGCCAGCAGTTCTCCCCCGGTAGCGGGAGTTGATACGCAGTATTTT
TRBD1,many,TRBV6-5,TRBJ2-7,CASRQGQGNSYEQYF,TGTGCCAGCAGGCAGGGACAGGGCAACTCCTACGAGCAGTACTTC
TRBD2,.,TRBV7-2,TRBJ2-1,CASSLDGGVEQFF,TGTGCCAGCAGCTTAGACGGGGGGGTTGAGCAGTTCTTC
.,.,TRBV6-5,TRBJ2-7,CASSFDRLYEQYF,TGTGCCAGCAGTTTCGACAGACTCTACGAGCAGTACTTC
.,.,TRBV28,TRBJ1-6,CASSWTSPPGNSPLHF,TGTGCCAGCAGTTGGACATCCCCACCGGGTAATTCACCCCTCCACTTT
.,once,TRBV6-5,TRBJ1-1,CASSLAQVNTEAFF,TGTGCCAGCAGTTTGGCTCAGGTGAACACTGAAGCTTTCTTT
.,.,TRBV6-5,TRBJ2-7,CASSYKGGMYEQYF,TGTGCCAGCAGTTACAAAGGAGGGATGTACGAGCAGTACTTC
TRBD1,.,TRBV14,TRBJ2-7,CASSGDRNWNEQYF,TGTGCCAGCAGCGGGGACAGAAATTGGAACGAGCAGTACTTC
TRBD2,.,TRBV9,TRBJ2-2,CASSGRSGTSKAGELFF,TGTGCCAGCAGCGGTAGATCCGGGACTAGCAAAGCCGGGGAGCTGTTTTTT
.,few,TRBV9,TRBJ1-4,CASSVGQSGEKLFF,TGTGCCAGCAGCGTGGGACAATCAGGAGAAAAACTGTTTTTT
TRBD2,.,TRBV7-9,TRBJ2-5,CASSPGLAGGRETQYF,TGTGCCAGCAGCCCGGGACTAGCGGGAGGGAGAGAGACCCAGTACTTC
.,few,TRBV7-8,TRBJ1-6,CASSPTPGIGSPLHF,TGTGCCAGCAGCCCCACCCCCGGGATCGGATCACCCCTCCACTTT
TRBD1,few,TRBV5-1,TRBJ1-4,CASSVRTGGNEKLFF,TGCGCCAGCAGCGTACGGACAGGGGGCAATGAAAAACTGTTTTTT
.,.,TRBV30,TRBJ1-2,CAWSWVGGGYTF,TGTGCCTGGAGTTGGGTAGGAGGTGGCTACACCTTC
.,.,TRBV6-5,TRBJ2-3,CASRRTVTDTQYF,TGTGCCAGCAGGAGAACGGTCACAGATACGCAGTATTTT
.,.,TRBV5-6,TRBJ2-7,CASSLAGNGEQYF,TGTGCCAGCAGCTTGGCAGGGAACGGCGAGCAGTACTTC
.,.,TRBV7-8,TRBJ1-1,CASSSGTLGNTEAFF,TGTGCCAGCAGCTCCGGGACACTAGGGAACACTGAAGCTTTCTTT
.,.,TRBV30,TRBJ1-2,CAWSVQGSTFYGYTF,TGTGCCTGGAGTGTACAGGGCAGTACATTCTATGGCTACACCTTC
.,.,TRBV7-8,TRBJ2-3,CASSLRVWGSSTDTQYF,TGTGCCAGCAGCCTCCGTGTGTGGGGCTCTAGCACAGATACGCAGTATTTT
.,once,TRBV11-3,TRBJ1-3,CASSLRTGNTIYF,TGTGCCAGCAGTCTGAGAACTGGAAACACCATATATTTT